The 3 T cell receptor beta chains given below trace back to one sample, sequenced in a study of STAT5B mutations in CD4+ large granular lymphocyte leukemia. The repertoire was sequenced with immunoSEQ multiplex PCR; TCRdb's copy has only in-frame clones and lacks some. The profile shows 31,000 or so clones, about 88% of them singletons. The specimen sequenced was CD4+ T cells from blood buffy coats. These receptors were obtained from a human donor in good health.

The V call is TRBV2, the J call TRBJ1-6; 8 bases fit TRBD1. The CDR3 runs to 14 residues. Per the germline V gene, CDR1 is SNHLY and CDR2 is FYNNEI. The V gene end was trimmed by 5 bases and the J gene end by 6 bases; junction bases not matched to a gene: 3. The CDR3, as DNA: TGTGCCAGCAGTCCTGACAGGGGTAATTCACCCCTCCACTTT. Its protein product is CASSPDRGNSPLHF.

A few counts support this clone. This rearrangement joins TRBV30 to TRBJ1-1; 7 nucleotides align to TRBD1. CDR3 length equals 13 residues. Germline V gene sequence: CDR1 GTSNPN, CDR2 SVGIG (reference sequence). V lost 3 bases to trimming and J lost 8 bases; unmatched junction nucleotides: 9. The chain's CDR3 is CAWRGEGAREAFF. DNA of the CDR3: TGTGCCTGGAGAGGGGAGGGGGCAAGGGAAGCTTTCTTT.

The chain links TRBV11-2 to TRBJ1-1, with a weak D call TRBD1 (6 bases). This CDR3 is 16 amino acids long. Trimming took off 3 bases at V and 0 bases at J, with 14 bases between the two ends. CDR1 is SGHAT and CDR2 is FQNNGV in the germline V gene. In nucleotides, the CDR3 is TGTGCCAGCAGCTTGGGGGAGGGGGGGCTGAACACTGAAGCTTTCTTT. It encodes CASSLGEGGLNTEAFF. Full variable domain (remainder filled in from reference TRBV11-2 and TRBJ1-1): EAGVAQSPRYKIIEKRQSVAFWCNPISGHATLYWYQQILGQGPKLLIQFQNNGVVDDSQLPKDRFSAERLKGVDSTLKIQPAKLEDSAVYLCASSLGEGGLNTEAFFGQGTRLTVV.